Here is one TCR beta chain with its context. V trimming: 3 bases; J trimming: 7 bases; junction bases outside the gene matches: 12. Germline V gene data show CDR1 as MDHEN and CDR2 as SYDVKM. This CDR3 is 16 amino acids long. Both TRBC1 and TRBC2 were covered by a beta constant-region primer of two equimolar oligonucleotides. The ligated cDNA underwent four PCR rounds using SP2 and nested alpha and beta constant-region primers. An oligonucleotide with the SP2 primer and a 12-nucleotide UMI was ligated to the cDNA 3' end. TCRdb recomputed calls from the UMI-ligation and nested PCR reads with MiXCR, one row per CDR3 protein. The sample contains about 23,000 distinct CDR3 sequences, over 7% of which appear only once. This entry comes from a study of naive and memory T cell subsets.

The sequencing sample was made of central memory CD8+ T cells from blood. The rearrangement links TRBV28 to TRBJ1-5, with 7 nucleotides matching TRBD1. The receptor's source is a human donor in good health. DNA of the CDR3: TGTGCCAGCAGTTTCCCCGGACAGGACATGGGCCAGCCCCAGCATTTT. Amino acid sequence: CASSFPGQDMGQPQHF.